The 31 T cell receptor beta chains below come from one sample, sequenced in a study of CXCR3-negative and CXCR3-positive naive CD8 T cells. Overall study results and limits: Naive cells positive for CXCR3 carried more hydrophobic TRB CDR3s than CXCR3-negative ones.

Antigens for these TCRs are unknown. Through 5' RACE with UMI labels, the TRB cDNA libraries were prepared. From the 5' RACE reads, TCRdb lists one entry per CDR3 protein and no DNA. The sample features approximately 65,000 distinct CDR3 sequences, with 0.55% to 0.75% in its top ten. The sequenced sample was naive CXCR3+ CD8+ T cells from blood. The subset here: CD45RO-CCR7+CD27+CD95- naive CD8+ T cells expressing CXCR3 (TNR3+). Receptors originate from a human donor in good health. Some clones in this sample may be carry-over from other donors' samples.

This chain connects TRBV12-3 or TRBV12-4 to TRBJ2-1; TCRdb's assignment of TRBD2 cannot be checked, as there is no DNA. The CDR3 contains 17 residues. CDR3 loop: CASSWTSGGAGFHEQFF.

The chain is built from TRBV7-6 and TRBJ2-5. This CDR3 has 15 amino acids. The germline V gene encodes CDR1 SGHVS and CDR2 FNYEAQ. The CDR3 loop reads CASSQEGYRQETQYF.

CDR3 amino acids: CASSQGGDTQYF. The genes are TRBV4-2 and TRBJ2-3. This CDR3 is built from 12 residues. The germline CDR1 and CDR2 sequences are LGHNA and YNFKEQ.

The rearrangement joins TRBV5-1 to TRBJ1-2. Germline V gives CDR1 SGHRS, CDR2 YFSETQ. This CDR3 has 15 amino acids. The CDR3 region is CASRREESPYYGYTF.

Here the CDR3 reads CASSLGQGTQYF. This sequence joins TRBV6-5 and TRBJ2-3; TCRdb designates TRBD1, a call that cannot be tested without DNA. CDR1 and CDR2 from the germline V gene are MNHEY and SVGAGI. The CDR3 runs 12 residues.

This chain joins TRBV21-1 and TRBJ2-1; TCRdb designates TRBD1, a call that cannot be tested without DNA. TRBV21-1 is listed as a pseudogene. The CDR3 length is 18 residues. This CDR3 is CASSLRLEGVESYNEQFF.

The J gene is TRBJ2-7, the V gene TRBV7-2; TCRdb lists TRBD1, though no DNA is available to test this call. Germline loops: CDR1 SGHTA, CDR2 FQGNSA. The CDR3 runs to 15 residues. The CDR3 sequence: CASTDPGTVGDEQYF.

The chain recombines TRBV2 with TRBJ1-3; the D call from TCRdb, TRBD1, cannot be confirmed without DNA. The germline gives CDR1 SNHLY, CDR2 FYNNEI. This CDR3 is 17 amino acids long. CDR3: CASSDGQPVQGSNTIYF. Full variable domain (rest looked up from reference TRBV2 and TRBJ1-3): EPEVTQTPSHQVTQMGQEVILRCVPISNHLYFYWYRQILGQKVEFLVSFYNNEISEKSEIFDDQFSVERPDGSNFTLKIRSTKLEDSAMYFCASSDGQPVQGSNTIYFGEGSWLTVV.

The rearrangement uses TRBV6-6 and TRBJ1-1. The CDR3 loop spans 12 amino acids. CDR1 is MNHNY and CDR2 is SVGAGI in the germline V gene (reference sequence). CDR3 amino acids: CASSLGLSEAFF.

The CDR3 loop is CASSLVSGGLSNTQYF. This chain uses TRBV7-8 with TRBJ2-3; no DNA is available, so the TRBD2 call from TCRdb remains unchecked. This CDR3 is 16 amino acids long. The germline V gene has CDR1 SGHVS and CDR2 FQNEAQ.

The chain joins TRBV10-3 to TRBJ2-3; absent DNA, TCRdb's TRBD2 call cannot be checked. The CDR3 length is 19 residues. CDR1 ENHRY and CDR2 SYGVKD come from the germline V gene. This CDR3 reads CAISGSGTSGGDLLGAQYF.

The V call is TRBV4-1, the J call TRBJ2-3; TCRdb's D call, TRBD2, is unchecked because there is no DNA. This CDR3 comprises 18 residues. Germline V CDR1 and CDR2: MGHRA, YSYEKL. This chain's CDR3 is CASSQNKLTSGSTDTQYF.

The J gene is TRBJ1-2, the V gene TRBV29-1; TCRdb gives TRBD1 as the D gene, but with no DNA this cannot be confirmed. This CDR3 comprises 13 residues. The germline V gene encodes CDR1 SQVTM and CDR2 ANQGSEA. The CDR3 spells CSVEHRNRQQGPF.

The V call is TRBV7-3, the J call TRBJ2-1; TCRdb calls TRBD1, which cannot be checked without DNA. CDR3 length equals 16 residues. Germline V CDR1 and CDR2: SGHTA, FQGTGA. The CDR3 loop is CASSLKGGVLRNEQFF.

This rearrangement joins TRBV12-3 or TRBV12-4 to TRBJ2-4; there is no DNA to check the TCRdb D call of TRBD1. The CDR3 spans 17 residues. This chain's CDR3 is CASSLEPPGLAKNIQYF.

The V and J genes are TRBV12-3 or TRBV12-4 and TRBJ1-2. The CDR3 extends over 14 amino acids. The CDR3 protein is CASSPGLGVYGYTF.

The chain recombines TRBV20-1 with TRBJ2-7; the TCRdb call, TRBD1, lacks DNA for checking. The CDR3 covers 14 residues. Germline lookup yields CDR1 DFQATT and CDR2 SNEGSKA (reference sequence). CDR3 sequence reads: CSAKTTGDYYEQYF.

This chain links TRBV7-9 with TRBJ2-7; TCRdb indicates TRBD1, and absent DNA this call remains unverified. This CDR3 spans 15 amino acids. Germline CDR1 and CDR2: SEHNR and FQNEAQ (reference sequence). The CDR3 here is CASSLTPDRAYEQYF.

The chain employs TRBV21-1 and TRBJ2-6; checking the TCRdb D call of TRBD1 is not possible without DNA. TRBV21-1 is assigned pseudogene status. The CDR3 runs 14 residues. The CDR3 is CASSTRTGANVLTF.

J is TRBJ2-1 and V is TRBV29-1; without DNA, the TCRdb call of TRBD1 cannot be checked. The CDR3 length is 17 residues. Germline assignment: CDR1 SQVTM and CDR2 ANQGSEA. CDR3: CSVEPFVGEHSYNEQFF.

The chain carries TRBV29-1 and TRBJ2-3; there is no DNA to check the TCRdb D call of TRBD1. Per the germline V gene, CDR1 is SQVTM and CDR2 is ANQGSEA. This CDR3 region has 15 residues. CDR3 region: CSVEHIAGETDTQYF.

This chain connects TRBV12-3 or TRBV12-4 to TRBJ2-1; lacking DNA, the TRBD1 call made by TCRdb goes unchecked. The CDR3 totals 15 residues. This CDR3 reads CASVGVHHSYNEQFF.

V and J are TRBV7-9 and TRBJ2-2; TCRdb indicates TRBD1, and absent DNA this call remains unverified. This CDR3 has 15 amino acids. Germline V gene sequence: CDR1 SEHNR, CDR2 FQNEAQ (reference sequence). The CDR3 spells CATAMGTGVAGELFF.

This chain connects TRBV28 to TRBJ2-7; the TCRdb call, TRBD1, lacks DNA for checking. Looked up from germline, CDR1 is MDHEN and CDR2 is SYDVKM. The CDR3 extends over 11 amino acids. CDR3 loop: CASRGAAEQYF.

The CDR3: CASSYLEETQYF. This chain uses TRBV6-6 with TRBJ2-5. This CDR3 contains 12 residues. Germline CDR1 MNHNY, CDR2 SVGAGI (reference sequence).

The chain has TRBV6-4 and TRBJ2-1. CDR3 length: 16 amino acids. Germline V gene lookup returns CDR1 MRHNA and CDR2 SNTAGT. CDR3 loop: CASSSDGESSYNEQFF.

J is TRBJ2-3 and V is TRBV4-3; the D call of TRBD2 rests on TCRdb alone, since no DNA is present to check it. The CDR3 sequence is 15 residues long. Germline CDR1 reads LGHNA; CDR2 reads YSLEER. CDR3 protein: CASSQDREGTDTQYF.

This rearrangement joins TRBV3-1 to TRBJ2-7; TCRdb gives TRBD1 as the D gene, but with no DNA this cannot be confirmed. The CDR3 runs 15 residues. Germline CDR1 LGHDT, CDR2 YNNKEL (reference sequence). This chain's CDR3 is CASSLTRDRGHEQYF.

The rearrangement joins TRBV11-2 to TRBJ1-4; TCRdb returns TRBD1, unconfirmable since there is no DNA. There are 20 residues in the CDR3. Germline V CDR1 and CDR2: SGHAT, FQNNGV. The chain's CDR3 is CASRGSRTDGPFATNEKLFF.

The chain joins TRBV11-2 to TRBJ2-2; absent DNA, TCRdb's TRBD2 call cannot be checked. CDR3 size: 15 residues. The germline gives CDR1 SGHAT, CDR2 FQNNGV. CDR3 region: CASSATSGGSGELFF.

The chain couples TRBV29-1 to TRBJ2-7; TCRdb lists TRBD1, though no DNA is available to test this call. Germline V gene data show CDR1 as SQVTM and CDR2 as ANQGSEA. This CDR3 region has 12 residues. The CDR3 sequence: CSVVAGHYEQYF.